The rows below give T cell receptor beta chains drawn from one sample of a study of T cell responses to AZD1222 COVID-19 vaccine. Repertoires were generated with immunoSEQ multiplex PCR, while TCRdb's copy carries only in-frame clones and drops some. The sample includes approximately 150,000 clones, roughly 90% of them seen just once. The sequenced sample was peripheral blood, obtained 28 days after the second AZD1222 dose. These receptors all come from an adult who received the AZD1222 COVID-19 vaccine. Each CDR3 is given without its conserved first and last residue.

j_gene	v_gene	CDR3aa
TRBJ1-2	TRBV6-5	ASTSGAGYT
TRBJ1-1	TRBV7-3	ASSFSESTEAF
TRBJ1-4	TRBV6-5	ASSYLVRANEKLF
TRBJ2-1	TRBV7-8	ASSPSGRANEQF
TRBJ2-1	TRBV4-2	ASSLRASEQF
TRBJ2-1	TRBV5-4	ASSADRGGNEQF
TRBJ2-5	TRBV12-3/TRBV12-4	ASSFRETQY
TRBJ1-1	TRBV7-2	ASSHRTGPNTEAF
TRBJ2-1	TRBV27	ASRATTSGRGEQF
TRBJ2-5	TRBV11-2	ASSLGGRRETQY
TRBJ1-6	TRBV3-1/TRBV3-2	ASNSPSSYNSPLH
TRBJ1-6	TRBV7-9	ASSLQGGNSPLH
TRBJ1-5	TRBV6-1	ASSEPTGALQPQH
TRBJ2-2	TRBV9	ASSPRGGNTGELF
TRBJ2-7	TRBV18	ASSPPPGHSYEQY
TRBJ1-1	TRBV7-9	ASSSGVNTEAF
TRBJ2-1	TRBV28	ASSPTGFLSNEQF
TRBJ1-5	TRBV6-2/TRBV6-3	ASSYEGLSNQPQH
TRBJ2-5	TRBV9	ASSVAQGHVAETQY
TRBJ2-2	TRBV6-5	ASSYGGATGELF
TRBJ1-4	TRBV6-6	ASSPDRGGEKLF
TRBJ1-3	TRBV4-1	ASSQGDAASGNTIY
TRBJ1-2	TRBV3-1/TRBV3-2	ASSIRDRGDGYT
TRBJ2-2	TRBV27	ASSSANTGELF
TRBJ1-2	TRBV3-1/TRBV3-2	ASSQGGGFYGYT
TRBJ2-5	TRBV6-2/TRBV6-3	ASRPPGEETQY
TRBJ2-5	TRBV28	ASSEAGGTQY
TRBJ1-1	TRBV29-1	SVEGQWDPNTEAF
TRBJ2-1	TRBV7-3	ASSSSGIAGASYNEQF
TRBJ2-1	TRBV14	ASSQLGLADNNEQF
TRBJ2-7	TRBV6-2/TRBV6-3	ASSYSGDEQY
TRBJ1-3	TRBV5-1	ASRGTSGNTIY
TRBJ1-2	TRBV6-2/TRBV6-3	ASSDTNYGYT